The rows below give T cell receptor beta chains drawn from one sample of a study of regulatory T cells in long-lasting Graves disease. TCRdb re-derived calls from the multiplex PCR reads in MiXCR, one entry per CDR3 protein. Found here are about 380,000 distinct CDR3 sequences, roughly 16% of them singletons; the top ten hold approximately 22%. This specimen consisted of peripheral blood mononuclear cells (PBMCs), obtained at new diagnosis, from a patient treated with antithyroid drugs. The receptor source for this set is a female donor with Graves disease. Each CDR3 is given without its conserved first and last residue.

TRBV20-1,TRBJ2-3,SARGTDLAQTDTQY
TRBV11-3,TRBJ2-6,ASSLVQEKVIPAGANVLT
TRBV29-1,TRBJ2-7,SVLKADYTYEQY
TRBV30,TRBJ2-1,AWSNNEQF
TRBV29-1,TRBJ2-5,SVGGLAGVLDETQY
TRBV9,TRBJ2-1,ASSVWGTYNEQF
TRBV20-1,TRBJ2-7,SARGGQGASYEQY
TRBV2,TRBJ2-5,ASSGRQGAGETQY
TRBV11-3,TRBJ1-1,ASSYGRGTEAF
TRBV6-2/TRBV6-3,TRBJ2-3,ASTRSGIRTDTQY
TRBV7-9,TRBJ1-1,ASRHDWNTEAF
TRBV7-2,TRBJ2-7,AIGAGGYEQY
TRBV11-2,TRBJ1-5,ASSPDRGNQPQH
TRBV2,TRBJ1-2,ASTRTALSGYT
TRBV4-1,TRBJ2-5,ASSQSLSGTSGRARETQY
TRBV29-1,TRBJ1-1,SVYPGQVEAF
TRBV11-2,TRBJ2-1,ASSLSANRDEQF
TRBV27,TRBJ1-1,ASSFLWAGGGYTEAF
TRBV12-3/TRBV12-4,TRBJ2-1,ASSLPLGNEQF
TRBV6-1,TRBJ2-7,ASSIYRGRNEQY
TRBV11-2,TRBJ2-1,ASSLDLAEQF
TRBV12-3/TRBV12-4,TRBJ2-1,ASSPGPAYNEQF
TRBV11-1,TRBJ1-6,ASSYSTGGNNSPLH
TRBV27,TRBJ2-1,ASSLRDRANNEQF
TRBV18,TRBJ2-3,ASSPSSGSTDTQY
TRBV6-5,TRBJ1-2,ASSSPAGNYGYT
TRBV7-2,TRBJ2-1,ASSPGLAGVREQF
TRBV30,TRBJ2-2,AWSAGTADTGELF
TRBV12-3/TRBV12-4,TRBJ2-3,ASSPGAGNTDTQY
TRBV7-8,TRBJ2-2,ASSLRAGDPTGELF
TRBV25-1,TRBJ2-7,ASSELTSGSYEQY
TRBV20-1,TRBJ1-1,SAIRPYPGTEAF
TRBV11-2,TRBJ2-1,ASSLVSPLVPDNEQF
TRBV2,TRBJ1-5,ASSGPSRGGYQPQH
TRBV24-1,TRBJ1-6,ATSDQGGRVF
TRBV9,TRBJ2-1,ASGSRQTGNEQF
TRBV5-1,TRBJ2-2,ASTRYPLAEDTGELF
TRBV19,TRBJ1-1,ASSVDISNTEAF
TRBV20-1,TRBJ1-2,SAKTGTGSAYGYT
TRBV6-1,TRBJ1-5,ASRNGQLNQPQH
TRBV24-1,TRBJ2-2,ATSEGVPESGRTNTGELF
TRBV4-3,TRBJ1-2,ASSQDGTYGYT
TRBV12-3/TRBV12-4,TRBJ2-2,ASREIPGVTKEELF
TRBV12-3/TRBV12-4,TRBJ1-2,ASQGEGNLRGYT
TRBV4-2,TRBJ1-4,ASSQDWAGEKLF
TRBV10-3,TRBJ2-1,AISAGGEFSEQF
TRBV19,TRBJ1-1,ASSLRQGWNTEAF
TRBV2,TRBJ1-4,ASSGRTSTNEKLF
TRBV19,TRBJ2-7,ASRARWGLDHEQY
TRBV30,TRBJ2-7,ACRGAGGKTYEQY
TRBV6-2/TRBV6-3,TRBJ1-4,ASSYTPPGPRQEKLF
TRBV6-1,TRBJ2-2,ASSSRQGAGGELF
TRBV5-1,TRBJ1-5,ASRTRTGEEGQPQH
TRBV19,TRBJ1-2,ASSAQRQGYYGYT
TRBV12-3/TRBV12-4,TRBJ1-2,ASSSTGQNYGYT
TRBV3-1,TRBJ2-1,ASSQEVTSGRNEQF
TRBV20-1,TRBJ2-7,SAQGGGVYEQY
TRBV28,TRBJ1-4,ASSLVSPYEKLF